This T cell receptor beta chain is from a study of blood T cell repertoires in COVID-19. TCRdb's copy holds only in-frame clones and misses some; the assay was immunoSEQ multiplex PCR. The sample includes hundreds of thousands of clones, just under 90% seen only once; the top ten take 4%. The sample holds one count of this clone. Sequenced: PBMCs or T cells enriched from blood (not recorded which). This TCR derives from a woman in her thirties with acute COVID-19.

The CDR3 nucleotides read TGTGCCACACGACTTTTAGCGGGTGATAACACCGGGGAGCTGTTTTTT. Its protein product is CATRLLAGDNTGELFF. The rearrangement joins TRBV2 to TRBJ2-2, with 7 bases lining up with TRBD2. J lost 2 bases, V lost 10 bases, and 13 bases had no gene match. The CDR3 consists of 16 residues. Germline values: CDR1 SNHLY, CDR2 FYNNEI.